This entry lists 30 T cell receptor beta chains sequenced from one sample in a study of blood T cell repertoires in COVID-19. Sequencing used immunoSEQ multiplex PCR; TCRdb keeps in-frame clones, though not all of them. The data contain about 190,000 clones, nearly 90% of them singletons. Sample: peripheral blood. Receptors were obtained from a man aged 50-59 years with acute or convalescent COVID-19.

The V call is TRBV18, the J call TRBJ1-1, with 9 bases fitting TRBD1. This CDR3 contains 15 residues. Germline V gives CDR1 KGHSH, CDR2 LQKENI. Trimming removed 3 bases from V and 4 bases from J; junction bases left unmatched: 6. Here the CDR3 DNA reads TGTGCCAGCTCACCCGGGACAGGGCTGGGCACTGAAGCTTTCTTT. Its protein is CASSPGTGLGTEAFF.

The chain combines TRBV9 with TRBJ2-1, with 8 bases matching TRBD1. With V trimmed by 4 bases and J by 4 bases, 4 bases remained unmatched. The CDR3 spans 14 residues. Looked up from germline, CDR1 is SGDLS and CDR2 is YYNGEE. CDR3 coding DNA: TGTGCCAGCAGCCCCGGACAGGGTTACAATGAGCAGTTCTTC. It translates to CASSPGQGYNEQFF.

This chain joins TRBV10-3 and TRBJ1-6; D is undetermined. The CDR3 is 14 amino acids. Trimming cost V 6 bases and J 5 bases, with 11 bases left between them. Per germline, CDR1 ENHRY and CDR2 SYGVKD. The CDR3 spells CAIRESTNNSPLHF. CDR3 DNA: TGTGCCATCAGAGAATCAACTAATAATTCACCCCTCCACTTT.

The chain recombines TRBV15 with TRBJ1-5, with 7 bases that match TRBD1. The germline V gene has CDR1 LNHNV and CDR2 YYDKDF (reference sequence). J was trimmed by 0 bases and V by 2 bases; bases with no gene match: 7. The CDR3 is 17 residues long. In nucleotides, the CDR3 is TGTGCCACCAGCAGAAAAGGGGACAGCTATAGCAATCAGCCCCAGCATTTT. The encoded protein is CATSRKGDSYSNQPQHF.

As concerns this clone: Other DNA variants within this sample encode the same CDR3. V usage is TRBV9 and J usage is TRBJ2-3, with a weak D call TRBD1 (6 bases). CDR1 and CDR2 from the germline V gene are SGDLS and YYNGEE. Deletions cut 0 bases from V and 3 bases from J, with 8 bases between. This CDR3 has 14 amino acids. The CDR3: CASSVGQGTDTQYF. Here the CDR3 DNA reads TGTGCCAGCAGCGTAGGTCAGGGGACAGATACGCAGTATTTT. Based on the CDR3 plus reference TRBV9 and TRBJ2-3, the full variable domain is DSGVTQTPKHLITATGQRVTLRCSPRSGDLSVYWYQQSLDQGLQFLIQYYNGEERAKGNILERFSAQQFPDLHSELNLSSLELGDSALYFCASSVGQGTDTQYFGPGTRLTVL.

The chain employs TRBV6-5 and TRBJ2-3, with TRBD1 identical over 9 bases. Trimming removed 6 bases from V and 0 bases from J; junction bases left unmatched: 4. The CDR3 has 15 residues. Germline V gene sequence: CDR1 MNHEY, CDR2 SVGAGI. The CDR3 protein is CASRSQGASTDTQYF. The CDR3 DNA reads TGTGCCAGCAGATCACAGGGGGCCAGCACAGATACGCAGTATTTT.

The chain joins TRBV11-1 to TRBJ2-7; 8 bases line up with TRBD1. V was clipped by 4 bases and J by 1 base; unmatched bases: 6. Germline-derived CDR1 and CDR2 are SGHAT and FQDESV (reference sequence). This CDR3 has 15 amino acids. The CDR3 region is CASSYQGARSYEQYF. In DNA, the CDR3 is TGTGCCAGCAGCTATCAGGGGGCGAGATCCTACGAGCAGTACTTC.

The chain joins TRBV7-9 to TRBJ1-4, with 8 positions matching TRBD1. Looked up from germline, CDR1 is SEHNR and CDR2 is FQNEAQ (reference sequence). The CDR3 covers 12 residues. After removal of 8 bases from V and 4 bases from J, the junction contained 0 bases not matched to a gene. In DNA, the CDR3 is TGTGCCAGCGGACAGGGTAATGAAAAACTGTTTTTT. Amino acid sequence: CASGQGNEKLFF.

This clone has just a few counts. The chain links TRBV7-9 to TRBJ2-7; D gene unclear. The CDR3 runs 11 residues. Germline V gene lookup returns CDR1 SEHNR and CDR2 FQNEAQ (reference sequence). The V gene lost 5 bases and the J gene lost 0 bases, with 2 bases spanning the gap. CDR3 sequence reads: CASSRSYEQYF. The CDR3 DNA sequence: TGTGCCAGCAGCCGCTCCTACGAGCAGTACTTC. The variable domain in full, with the rest retrieved from reference TRBV7-9 and TRBJ2-7, is DTGVSQNPRHKITKRGQNVTFRCDPISEHNRLYWYRQTLGQGPEFLTYFQNEAQLEKSRLLSDRFSAERPKGSFSTLEIQRTEQGDSAMYLCASSRSYEQYFGPGTRLTVT.

The rearrangement joins TRBV11-2 to TRBJ2-1, with 10 bases identical to TRBD2. The CDR3 extends over 14 amino acids. The germline CDR1 and CDR2 sequences are SGHAT and FQNNGV. V shed 5 bases and J 4 bases; nucleotides not matched to a gene: 2. The CDR3 coding sequence is TGTGCCAGCAGCCGAGCGGGGGGGTACAATGAGCAGTTCTTC. It specifies CASSRAGGYNEQFF.

The chain recombines TRBV9 with TRBJ1-1; D unclear. The V and J ends lost 3 bases and 1 base respectively, with 10 bases between them. The CDR3 has 14 residues. The germline CDR1 and CDR2 sequences are SGDLS and YYNGEE. This chain's CDR3 is CASSGGSRNTEAFF. CDR3 nucleotides: TGTGCCAGCAGCGGAGGGAGTCGGAACACTGAAGCTTTCTTT.

This rearrangement joins TRBV28 to TRBJ1-2; D possibly corresponds to TRBD1 (6 bases). Germline V lookup: CDR1 MDHEN, CDR2 SYDVKM. With 8 bases removed from V and 4 bases from J, the gap between germline ends came to 17 bases. CDR3 length: 14 residues. This CDR3 reads CASSTAGVVYGYTF. For the CDR3, the DNA is TGTGCCAGCTCAACTGCAGGGGTTGTCTATGGCTACACCTTC.

This chain joins TRBV7-2 and TRBJ2-2; D is ambiguous. V was cut by 4 bases and J by 6 bases, with 15 bases left in between. This CDR3 has 15 amino acids. The germline V gene encodes CDR1 SGHTA and CDR2 FQGNSA. The CDR3, as DNA: TGTGCCAGCAGCTACACTATCTCGGTTTCCGGGGAGCTGTTTTTT. This codes for CASSYTISVSGELFF.

The chain joins TRBV4-3 to TRBJ1-3, with D unresolved. The CDR3 is 15 amino acids. V gave up 6 bases and J gave up 0 bases, with 12 bases separating them. Germline V CDR1 and CDR2: LGHNA, YSLEER. For the CDR3, the DNA is TGCGCCAGCAGTCACCTAGCGAACTCTGGAAACACCATATATTTT. Amino acid sequence: CASSHLANSGNTIYF.

CDR3 protein: CASSSGWLVKHSQPQHF. The CDR3 DNA sequence: TGTGCCAGCAGTTCCGGGTGGCTAGTCAAGCATAGTCAGCCCCAGCATTTT. The V call is TRBV6-2 or TRBV6-3, the J call TRBJ1-5; D is unclear. Deletions cut 4 bases from V and 6 bases from J, with 22 bases between. Germline V gene sequence: CDR1 MNHEY, CDR2 SVGEGT. The CDR3 sequence is 17 residues long.

The chain employs TRBV5-1 and TRBJ1-1; D might be TRBD1 (5 bases). Germline V gives CDR1 SGHRS, CDR2 YFSETQ. Trimming took 0 bases from V and 1 from J, leaving 7 bases between them. The CDR3 has 14 residues. CDR3 in amino acids: CASSLVQGNTEAFF. The CDR3 region has the DNA TGCGCCAGCAGCTTGGTTCAGGGGAACACTGAAGCTTTCTTT. The whole variable domain, filled in from reference TRBV5-1 and TRBJ1-1, reads KAGVTQTPRYLIKTRGQQVTLSCSPISGHRSVSWYQQTPGQGLQFLFEYFSETQRNKGNFPGRFSGRQFSNSRSEMNVSTLELGDSALYLCASSLVQGNTEAFFGQGTRLTVV.

The chain has TRBV19 and TRBJ2-3, with 8 bases aligning to TRBD2. Germline-derived CDR1 and CDR2 are LNHDA and SQIVND (reference sequence). With 4 bases clipped from V and 4 bases from J, the junction kept 13 bases outside the gene matches. CDR3 length: 17 residues. CDR3 loop: CASSRASGPDGADTQYF. CDR3 DNA sequence: TGTGCCAGTAGTAGGGCTAGCGGGCCTGACGGGGCAGATACGCAGTATTTT.

The V call is TRBV7-8, the J call TRBJ2-4, with D possibly being TRBD2 (6 bases). The CDR3 runs to 19 residues. The ends were cut back, 2 bases at V and 4 bases at J, with 24 bases in the middle. Germline V gene sequence: CDR1 SGHVS, CDR2 FQNEAQ. The CDR3 region has the DNA TGTGCCAGCAGCTTACCACGAGCTTTCCGGGACTCCCTAAAAAACATTCAGTACTTC. Its protein is CASSLPRAFRDSLKNIQYF.

This clone was counted between two and nine times. The J gene is TRBJ1-2, the V gene TRBV2; D might be TRBD1 (6 bases). V was cut by 7 bases and J by 3 bases, with 9 bases left in between. This CDR3 contains 12 residues. The germline gives CDR1 SNHLY, CDR2 FYNNEI. The CDR3 spells CASTRTDYGYTF. Written as DNA, the CDR3 is TGTGCCAGCACCCGGACAGACTATGGCTACACCTTC.

The chain links TRBV28 to TRBJ2-7, with 9 bases fitting TRBD1. From germline, CDR1 is MDHEN and CDR2 SYDVKM. The V segment lost 3 bases and the J segment 2 bases; nucleotides outside the gene matches: 8. This CDR3 spans 16 amino acids. The CDR3 DNA sequence: TGTGCCAGCAGTTTCACCGACAGGGGGATCCCCTACGAGCAGTACTTC. This translates into CASSFTDRGIPYEQYF. Full variable domain (remainder filled in from reference TRBV28 and TRBJ2-7): DVKVTQSSRYLVKRTGEKVFLECVQDMDHENMFWYRQDPGLGLRLIYFSYDVKMKEKGDIPEGYSVSREKKERFSLILESASTNQTSMYLCASSFTDRGIPYEQYFGPGTRLTVT.

The chain uses TRBV6-6 and TRBJ2-3; TRBD2 matches 8 bases. J gave up 2 bases and V 2 bases, and 6 bases lay outside the gene matches. The CDR3 has 16 amino acids. Germline V lookup: CDR1 MNHNY, CDR2 SVGAGI (reference sequence). Here the CDR3 reads CASSYGAAGVTDTQYF. The CDR3 region has the DNA TGTGCCAGCAGTTACGGGGCAGCGGGAGTCACAGATACGCAGTATTTT.

CDR3 residues: CASSFRLSSYEQYF. In DNA form, the CDR3 reads TGTGCCAGCAGCTTCAGACTCAGCTCCTACGAGCAGTACTTC. This chain joins TRBV7-8 and TRBJ2-7; D call uncertain. Germline V CDR1 and CDR2: SGHVS, FQNEAQ. V lost 3 bases, J lost 0 bases, and 9 bases lay in between. This CDR3 is 14 amino acids long.

This chain connects TRBV6-6 to TRBJ2-7; tentative D call: TRBD2 (5 bases). The germline V gene encodes CDR1 MNHNY and CDR2 SVGAGI (reference sequence). The CDR3 is made up of 13 amino acids. V was trimmed by 6 bases and J by 7 bases, leaving 16 bases between them. DNA for the CDR3: TGTGCCAGCAGCCTCGGACTGAAGAAGGAGCAGTACTTC. Translation gives CASSLGLKKEQYF.

The chain links TRBV7-9 to TRBJ1-5, with D possibly being TRBD1 (6 bases). V was shortened by 5 bases and J by 1 base, with 9 bases between the two germline ends. CDR1 and CDR2 from the germline V gene are SEHNR and FQNEAQ (reference sequence). The CDR3 has 14 residues. As DNA, the CDR3 is TGTGCCAGCAGCAACCAGGGGAGCAATCAGCCCCAGCATTTT. This gives the protein CASSNQGSNQPQHF.

Here the CDR3 DNA reads TGTGCCAGCAGACTTAGACTAGCGGGAGTAGCGAATGAGCAGTTCTTC. It codes for CASRLRLAGVANEQFF. This chain uses TRBV2 with TRBJ2-1; 12 positions agree with TRBD2. In germline, CDR1 is SNHLY, CDR2 FYNNEI. The CDR3 is 16 amino acids. J was trimmed by 7 bases and V by 6 bases; bases with no gene match: 10.

The chain uses TRBV19 and TRBJ1-5; TRBD1 matches 7 bases. The V segment lost 1 base and the J segment 6 bases; nucleotides outside the gene matches: 12. CDR1 is LNHDA and CDR2 is SQIVND in the germline V gene (reference sequence). The CDR3 has 17 amino acids. Here the CDR3 reads CASSIGRQGGFSQPQHF. CDR3 DNA: TGTGCCAGTAGTATAGGCCGACAGGGAGGTTTTTCTCAGCCCCAGCATTTT.

The V call is TRBV5-1, the J call TRBJ1-3; 11 bases map to TRBD1. The trim removed 4 bases at V and 3 bases at J, leaving 6 bases unmatched. The CDR3 has 16 amino acids. The germline gives CDR1 SGHRS, CDR2 YFSETQ. This CDR3 reads CASSTGQGAYGNTIYF. CDR3 in DNA: TGCGCCAGCAGCACCGGACAGGGGGCGTATGGAAACACCATATATTTT.

The rearrangement links TRBV19 to TRBJ1-6; 10 bases are a match to TRBD1. This CDR3 is built from 15 residues. V gave up 6 bases and J gave up 2 bases; unmatched junction bases: 1. Germline V gene lookup returns CDR1 LNHDA and CDR2 SQIVND (reference sequence). The CDR3 bases are TGTGCCAGTAGGACAGGGGGCGCCTATAATTCACCCCTCCACTTT. It yields the protein CASRTGGAYNSPLHF.

The count of this clone is one. The CDR3 here is CASTGAANTGELFF. The CDR3 DNA is TGTGCCAGCACAGGGGCGGCGAACACCGGGGAGCTGTTTTTT. The chain has TRBV7-2 and TRBJ2-2; perhaps TRBD1 as D (6 bases). CDR3 length equals 14 residues. V lost 7 bases and J lost 0, with 9 bases in between. CDR1 SGHTA and CDR2 FQGNSA come from the germline V gene.

The V gene is TRBV5-6, the J gene TRBJ2-7; 12 positions agree with TRBD2. Germline V CDR1 and CDR2: SGHDT, YYEEEE. This CDR3 has 15 residues. V lost 0 bases and J lost 9; bases outside the gene matches: 7. CDR3 bases: TGTGCCAGCAGCTTGGGACTAGCGGGAGATATGGGGCAGTACTTC. This sequence encodes CASSLGLAGDMGQYF.